The present T cell receptor beta chain was sequenced within a study of regulatory T cells in long-lasting Graves disease. Assembly of TCR beta libraries relied on iRepertoire HTBI primers together with Arm-PCR of CDR3 regions. Per the original data handling: Spanning all samples, the identified segments comprised about 62 TRBV and approximately 15 TRBJ. TCRdb reprocessed the multiplex PCR reads with MiXCR, giving one entry per CDR3 protein. Clone size and V and J calls follow TCRdb, not the original study. Here the sample spans 700,000 or so distinct CDR3 sequences, about 32% being singletons. The CDR3 loop spans 16 amino acids. The germline V and J ends were trimmed by 0 bases and 3 bases, with 12 bases remaining between them. CDR1 is MGHRA, CDR2 YSYEKL, per germline. Notes on the study in general: Persistent disease samples used TRBV28, TRBJ1-2 and TRBJ2-5 preferentially. Persistent Graves' patients showed less TCR diversity than newly diagnosed ones.

This clonotype was picked up a small number of times. What it binds is not known. Time point described: persistent/refractory GD, antithyroid drugs over 5 years with positive TRAb. RNA isolated from PBMCs was used to make the TCR library. The chain recombines TRBV4-1 with TRBJ1-5; D may be TRBD1 (6 bases). Here the sequenced sample was peripheral blood mononuclear cells (PBMCs), taken when the disease was refractory, from a patient treated with antithyroid drugs. This TCR was sampled from a female donor with Graves disease. CDR3 nucleotide sequence: TGCGCCAGCAGCCAAGAGGGAGGGGGAAACAATCAGCCCCAGCATTTT. Translated, it gives CASSQEGGGNNQPQHF.